The clone carrying this TCR beta chain was seen more than once but under ten times. The entry originates in a study of blood T cells in healthy people across ages. The CDR3 covers 15 residues. Germline CDR1 and CDR2: SGHTA and FQGNSA. V was pared by 1 base and J by 4 bases, with 13 bases between. For the second PCR, which ran for roughly 7 to 11 cycles, a sample-barcoded 5' primer and a J-beta primer mix were used. TCRdb recomputed calls from the 5' RACE reads with MiXCR, one row per CDR3 protein. The sample records about 930,000 distinct CDR3 sequences, approximately 32% being singletons. Another study also made use of these data, one on T cells of mothers and their children. That source adds: A second PCR was performed with the M1S primer. This primer added sample barcodes and 2-4 random nucleotides.

This chain links TRBV7-2 with TRBJ1-1, with D perhaps matching TRBD1 (6 bases). Sample: blood. This receptor was identified in a woman in her 40s in good health. The CDR3 DNA reads as TGTGCCAGCAGCTTAGAGTTCAGGGGCAGCACTGAAGCTTTCTTT. Amino acids: CASSLEFRGSTEAFF.